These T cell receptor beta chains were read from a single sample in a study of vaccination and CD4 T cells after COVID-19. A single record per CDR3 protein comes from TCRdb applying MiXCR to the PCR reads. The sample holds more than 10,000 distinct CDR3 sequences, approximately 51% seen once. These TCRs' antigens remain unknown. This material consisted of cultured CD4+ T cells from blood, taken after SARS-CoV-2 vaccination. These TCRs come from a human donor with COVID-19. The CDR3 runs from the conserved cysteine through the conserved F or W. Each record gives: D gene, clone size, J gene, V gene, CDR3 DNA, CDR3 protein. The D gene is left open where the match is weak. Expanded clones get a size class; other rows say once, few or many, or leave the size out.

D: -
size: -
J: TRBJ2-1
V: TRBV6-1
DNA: TGTGCCAGCAGTCGGACAGCAAGCTCCTACAATGAGCAGTTCTTC
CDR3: CASSRTASSYNEQFF

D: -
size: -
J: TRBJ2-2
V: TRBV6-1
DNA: TGTGCCAGCATCCCGGGGACAAGGACCGGGGAGCTGTTTTTT
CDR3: CASIPGTRTGELFF

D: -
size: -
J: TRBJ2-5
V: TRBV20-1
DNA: TGCAGTGCTAGAGGGACAGCCCAAGAGACCCAGTACTTC
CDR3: CSARGTAQETQYF

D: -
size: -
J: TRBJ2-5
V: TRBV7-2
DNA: TGTGCCAGCAGCTCCCAAGGATGGGTAGAGACCCAGTACTTC
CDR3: CASSSQGWVETQYF

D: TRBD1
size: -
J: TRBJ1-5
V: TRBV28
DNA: TGTGCCAGCATTACTCCAGGGGGGGGACAGCCCCAGCATTTT
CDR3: CASITPGGGQPQHF

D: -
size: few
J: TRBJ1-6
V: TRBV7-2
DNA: TGTGCCAGCAGCTTACCCGGATCTTATTCACCCCTCCACTTT
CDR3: CASSLPGSYSPLHF

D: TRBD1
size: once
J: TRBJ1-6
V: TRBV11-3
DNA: TGTGCCAGCACCTCTAGACAGGGGGTCTCACCCCTCCACTTT
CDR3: CASTSRQGVSPLHF

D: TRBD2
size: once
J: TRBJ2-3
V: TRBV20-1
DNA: TGCAGTGCTACTCTTGGACTAGCGGGGGGGAGTGATACGCAGTATTTT
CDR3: CSATLGLAGGSDTQYF

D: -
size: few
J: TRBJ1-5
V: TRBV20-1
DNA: TGCAGTGCTGACAGGTTGGATCAGCCCCAGCATTTT
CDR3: CSADRLDQPQHF

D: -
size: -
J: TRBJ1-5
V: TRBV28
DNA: TGTGGGGGTGGATCGGGCAATCAGCCCCAGCATTTT
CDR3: CGGGSGNQPQHF

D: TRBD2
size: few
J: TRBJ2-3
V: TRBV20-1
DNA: TGCAGTGCTATACTAGCGTCAGGTACGCAGTATTTT
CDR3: CSAILASGTQYF

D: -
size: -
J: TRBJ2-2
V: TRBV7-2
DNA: TGTGCCAGCAGCTTAGCGGGTAGGGGACCCTCGAACACCGGGGAGCTGTTTTTT
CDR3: CASSLAGRGPSNTGELFF

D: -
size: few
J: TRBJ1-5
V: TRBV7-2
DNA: TGTGCCAGCAGCCCCCCGGGGGGGGGAGATCAGCCCCAGCATTTT
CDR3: CASSPPGGGDQPQHF

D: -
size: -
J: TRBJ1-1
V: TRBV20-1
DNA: TGCAGTGCTAGGCCAATGGGGGTTTCCATGAACACTGAAGCTTTCTTT
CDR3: CSARPMGVSMNTEAFF

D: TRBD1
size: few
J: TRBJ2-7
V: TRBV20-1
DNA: TGCAGTGCTAGACATCCGGGACAGGGTCCCTACGAGCAGTACTTC
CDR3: CSARHPGQGPYEQYF

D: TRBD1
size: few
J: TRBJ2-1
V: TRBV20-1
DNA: TGCAGCCGGGACAGGGACTACAATGAGCAGTTCTTC
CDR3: CSRDRDYNEQFF

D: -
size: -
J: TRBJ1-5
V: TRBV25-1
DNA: TGTGCCAGCAGTGAATGGGGGGCTAATCAGCCCCAGCATTTT
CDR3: CASSEWGANQPQHF

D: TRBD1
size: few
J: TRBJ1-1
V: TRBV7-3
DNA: TGTGCCAGCAGCCCACGACAGGGGCGGGACACTGAAGCTTTCTTT
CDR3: CASSPRQGRDTEAFF

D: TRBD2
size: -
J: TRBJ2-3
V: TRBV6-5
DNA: TGTGCCAGCAGTTACCTATTGACTAGCGGGGGGCCTTCGAGTTCAGATACGCAGTATTTT
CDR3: CASSYLLTSGGPSSSDTQYF

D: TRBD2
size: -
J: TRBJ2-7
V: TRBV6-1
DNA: TGTGCCAGTCAGCCGGGACTAGCGGGGGGAACCTACGAGCAGTACTTC
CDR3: CASQPGLAGGTYEQYF

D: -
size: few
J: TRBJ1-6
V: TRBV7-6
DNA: TGTGCCAGCAGCCCAGGAGGTGACTCCTATAATTCACCCCTCCACTTT
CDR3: CASSPGGDSYNSPLHF